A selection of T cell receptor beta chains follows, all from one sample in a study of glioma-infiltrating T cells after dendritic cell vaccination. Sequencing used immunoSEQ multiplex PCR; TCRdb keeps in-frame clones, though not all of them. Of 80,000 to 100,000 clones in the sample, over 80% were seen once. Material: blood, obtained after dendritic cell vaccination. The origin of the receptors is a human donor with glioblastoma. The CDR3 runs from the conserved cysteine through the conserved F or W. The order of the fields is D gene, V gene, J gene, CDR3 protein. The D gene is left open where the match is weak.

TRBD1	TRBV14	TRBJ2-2	CASSQEDRSPYTGELFF
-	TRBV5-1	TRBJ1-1	CASSFQGMNTEAFF
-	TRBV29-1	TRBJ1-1	CSVDRKGSNTEAFF
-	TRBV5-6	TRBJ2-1	CASSRGRDEQFF
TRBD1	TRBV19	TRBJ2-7	CASSMTGFRSYEQYF
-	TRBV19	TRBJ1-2	CASSRDTARGYTF
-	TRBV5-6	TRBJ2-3	CASSLSLGQSTDTQYF
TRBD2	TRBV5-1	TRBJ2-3	CASSLGTSEGTDTQYF
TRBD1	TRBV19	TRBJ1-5	CASSDRVGSGGQPQHF
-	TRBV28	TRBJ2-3	CASSPTSDSADTQYF
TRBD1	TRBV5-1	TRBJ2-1	CASSLRGQEQFF
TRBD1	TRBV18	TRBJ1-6	CASSPGQVDNSPLHF
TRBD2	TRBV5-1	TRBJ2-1	CASSSLAGGTYNEQFF
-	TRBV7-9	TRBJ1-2	CASSQGTFYGYTF
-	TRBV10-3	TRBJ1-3	CAISGGGSSGNTIYF
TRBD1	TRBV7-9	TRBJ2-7	CASSLVRGRLDEQYF
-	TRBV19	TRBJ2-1	CASNAQGNSYNEQFF
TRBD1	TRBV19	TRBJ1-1	CAIGDRANTEAFF
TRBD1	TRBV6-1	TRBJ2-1	CASSELGDRVIGQFF
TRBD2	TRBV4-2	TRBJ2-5	CASSQDLSSGGYTQYF
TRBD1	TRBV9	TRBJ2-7	CASSTTGGSKQYF
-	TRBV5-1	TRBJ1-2	CASSLDWAYGYTF
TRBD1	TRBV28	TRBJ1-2	CASSMTGLNYGYTF
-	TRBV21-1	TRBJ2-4	CASSKWQGADIQYF
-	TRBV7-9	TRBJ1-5	CASSSISNQPQHF
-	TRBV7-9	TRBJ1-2	CASSPDGYGYTF
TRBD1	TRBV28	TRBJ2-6	CASRGTGSGANVLTF
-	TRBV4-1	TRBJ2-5	CASRLLAGHETQYF
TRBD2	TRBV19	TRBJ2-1	CATSLAGVSDEQFF
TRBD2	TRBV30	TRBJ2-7	CACGGREGVYEQYF
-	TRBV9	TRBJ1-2	CASAVQSAGGEGYTF
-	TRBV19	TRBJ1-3	CASIKTPVAATIYF
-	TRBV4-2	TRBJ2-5	CASSQDLGQGGETQYF
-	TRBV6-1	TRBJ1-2	CASRSIDMNYGYTF
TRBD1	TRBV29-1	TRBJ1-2	CSVDGQGKGYTF
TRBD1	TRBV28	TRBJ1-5	CASSWGQGTRGPQHF
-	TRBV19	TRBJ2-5	CASSTTGDWETQYF
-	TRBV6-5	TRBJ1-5	CASSFFLGAGQPQHF
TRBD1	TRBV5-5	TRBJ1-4	CASSLLTGGGEKLFF
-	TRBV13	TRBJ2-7	CASSLPGTYEQYF
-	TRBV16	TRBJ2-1	CASSQSYVREQFF
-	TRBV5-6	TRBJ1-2	CASSFQGGYGYTF
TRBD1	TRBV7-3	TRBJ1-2	CASSTIQGVPAYGYTF
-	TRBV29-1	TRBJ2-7	CSGLETGSYEQYF
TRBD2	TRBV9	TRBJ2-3	CASSVDPSGGAKNTQYF
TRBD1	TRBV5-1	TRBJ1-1	CASSSGTGREAFF
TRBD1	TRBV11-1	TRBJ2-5	CASQQIRGQETQYF
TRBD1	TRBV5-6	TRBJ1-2	CASSFPGDRAFYTF
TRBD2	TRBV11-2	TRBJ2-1	CASSPGTITRYEQFF
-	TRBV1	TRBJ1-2	CTSSQASTGSTNYGYTF
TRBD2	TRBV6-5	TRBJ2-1	CASRQLAGGAEQFF
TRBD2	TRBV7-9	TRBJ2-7	CASSLTSGVSYEQYF
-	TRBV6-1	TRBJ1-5	CASRLGQSQPQHF
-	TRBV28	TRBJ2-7	CASSLDPGATHEQYF
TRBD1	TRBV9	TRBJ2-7	CASSLYGTGGYEQYF
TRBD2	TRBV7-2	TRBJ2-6	CASSLFTGGAGANVLTF
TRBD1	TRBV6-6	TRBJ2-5	CASSYADRVGETQYF
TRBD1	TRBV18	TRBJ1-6	CASSRDRINSPLHF
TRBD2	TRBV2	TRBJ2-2	CASSAAGAKNTGELFF
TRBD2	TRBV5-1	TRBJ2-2	CASSLGTSGRTGELFF